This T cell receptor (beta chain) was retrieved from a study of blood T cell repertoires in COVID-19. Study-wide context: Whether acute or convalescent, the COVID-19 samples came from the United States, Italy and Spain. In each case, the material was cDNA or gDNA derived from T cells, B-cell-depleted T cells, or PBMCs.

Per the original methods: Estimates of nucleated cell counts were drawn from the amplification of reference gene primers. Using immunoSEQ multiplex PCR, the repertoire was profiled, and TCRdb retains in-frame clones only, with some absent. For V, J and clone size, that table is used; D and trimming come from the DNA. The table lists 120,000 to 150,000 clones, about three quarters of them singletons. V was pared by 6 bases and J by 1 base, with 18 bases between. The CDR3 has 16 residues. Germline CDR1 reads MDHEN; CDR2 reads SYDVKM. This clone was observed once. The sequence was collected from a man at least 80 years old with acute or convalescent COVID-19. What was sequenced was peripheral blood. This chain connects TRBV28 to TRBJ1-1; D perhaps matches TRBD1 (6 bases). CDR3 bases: TGTGCCAGCAGCCCGTCCCTGGGGGCAACGAACACTGAAGCTTTCTTT. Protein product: CASSPSLGATNTEAFF.